One and the same sample provided the 17 T cell receptor beta chains below, sequenced in a study of blood T cell repertoires in COVID-19. TCRdb's table, derived via immunoSEQ multiplex PCR, lists solely in-frame clones and lacks some. Seen here are more than 200,000 clones, about 86% observed once, and the top ten hold roughly 1.9%. Source material: peripheral blood. Source of these receptors: a man younger than 40 with active or convalescent COVID-19.

The table lists this clone with a count of one. The chain uses TRBV5-6 and TRBJ1-3; D call uncertain. The CDR3 loop spans 15 amino acids. Germline V gene lookup returns CDR1 SGHDT and CDR2 YYEEEE. The V end was cut by 4 bases, the J end by 0 bases, with 11 bases between. The CDR3 loop reads CASSPNSFSGNTIYF. As DNA, the CDR3 is TGTGCCAGCAGCCCCAACAGCTTCTCTGGAAACACCATATATTTT.

This clone was detected a few times. This chain uses TRBV4-1 with TRBJ1-5; D gene uncertain. The CDR3 runs to 16 residues. Deletions cut 1 base from V and 2 bases from J, with 12 bases between. Germline V gene data show CDR1 as MGHRA and CDR2 as YSYEKL. The CDR3 nucleotides read TGCGCCAGCAGCCAAGCGGCTAACGGAGGCAATCAGCCCCAGCATTTT. Its translation: CASSQAANGGNQPQHF.

The V and J genes are TRBV3-1 (or the pseudogene TRBV3-2) and TRBJ1-2; no clear D. The CDR3 is 16 amino acids. CDR1 is LGHDT and CDR2 is YNNKEL in the germline V gene (reference sequence). V lost 4 bases to trimming and J lost 4 bases, with 19 bases between them. CDR3 bases: TGTGCCAGCAGCCGAGCAGACCTGGGGAGTAGCTATGGCTACACCTTC. Protein sequence: CASSRADLGSSYGYTF.

This sequence joins TRBV5-6 and TRBJ2-7; D uncertain. This CDR3 is 16 amino acids long. Germline values: CDR1 SGHDT, CDR2 YYEEEE. V lost 4 bases and J 3 bases, leaving 20 bases between the germline ends. The CDR3 DNA follows: TGTGCCAGCAGCGGTCTTGATGAGAGAGGTTACTACGAGCAGTACTTC. Translating gives CASSGLDERGYYEQYF.

This clone was seen a single time. This sequence joins TRBV29-1 and TRBJ2-5; 14 bases align to TRBD2. Germline assignment: CDR1 SQVTM and CDR2 ANQGSEA. CDR3 size: 17 residues. The junction had 11 bases not matched to a gene; V was cut back by 8 bases and J by 0 bases. CDR3 DNA: TGCAGCCCAAGACAACCGGGACTAGCGGGGGACCAAGAGACCCAGTACTTC. It yields the protein CSPRQPGLAGDQETQYF. The full variable domain, completed using reference TRBV29-1 and TRBJ2-5, is SAVISQKPSRDICQRGTSLTIQCQVDSQVTMMFWYRQQPGQSLTLIATANQGSEATYESGFVIDKFPISRPNLTFSTLTVSNMSPEDSSIYLCSPRQPGLAGDQETQYFGPGTRLLVL.

This clone was seen once. The CDR3 nucleotides are TGCGCCAGCAGCTTGGGGGACGGGGGAGGCAAAAACATTCAGTACTTC. Amino acids: CASSLGDGGGKNIQYF. This chain uses TRBV5-1 with TRBJ2-4; D is possibly TRBD2 (6 bases). Germline V gene lookup returns CDR1 SGHRS and CDR2 YFSETQ. The CDR3 loop spans 16 amino acids. Deletions cut 0 bases from V and 3 bases from J, with 13 bases between.

The gene calls are TRBV5-1 and TRBJ2-7; D gene uncertain. The CDR3 covers 13 residues. Trimming left V 4 bases short and J 2 bases short, with 10 bases between. Germline V gene sequence: CDR1 SGHRS, CDR2 YFSETQ. The CDR3 DNA reads TGCGCCAGCAGCGCGACTGGTACCTACGAGCAGTACTTC. As protein: CASSATGTYEQYF.

J is TRBJ1-1 and V is TRBV10-3; D is uncertain. The CDR3 sequence is 15 residues long. Looked up from germline, CDR1 is ENHRY and CDR2 is SYGVKD. Trimming took off 1 base at V and 10 bases at J, with 19 bases between the two ends. CDR3 sequence: CAISEWEDGWYGAFF. The CDR3, as DNA: TGTGCCATCAGTGAGTGGGAGGACGGTTGGTATGGAGCTTTCTTT.

The chain recombines TRBV5-1 with TRBJ2-3, with 9 nucleotides matching TRBD1. In germline, CDR1 is SGHRS, CDR2 YFSETQ. V trimming: 0 bases; J trimming: 2 bases; junction bases outside the gene matches: 4. There are 16 residues in the CDR3. CDR3 bases: TGCGCCAGCAGCTTGGAGGGGACAGGGTACACAGATACGCAGTATTTT. Protein sequence: CASSLEGTGYTDTQYF.

The chain joins TRBV2 to TRBJ2-5; no definite D call. V lost 4 bases and J 2 bases, leaving 14 bases between the germline ends. The CDR3 runs to 15 residues. Germline CDR1 and CDR2: SNHLY and FYNNEI. CDR3 protein: CASSASRYRQETQYF. The DNA for the CDR3 is TGTGCCAGCAGTGCTTCGAGGTACCGGCAAGAGACCCAGTACTTC. The full variable domain, rest sourced from reference TRBV2 and TRBJ2-5, is EPEVTQTPSHQVTQMGQEVILRCVPISNHLYFYWYRQILGQKVEFLVSFYNNEISEKSEIFDDQFSVERPDGSNFTLKIRSTKLEDSAMYFCASSASRYRQETQYFGPGTRLLVL.

This clone showed up just once. V gene TRBV3-1 (or the pseudogene TRBV3-2) combines with J gene TRBJ1-3, with 7 bases that match TRBD1. Trimming at V came to 8 bases and at J to 1 base, leaving 8 bases not matched to a gene. CDR1 is LGHDT, CDR2 YNNKEL, per germline (reference sequence). The CDR3 loop spans 15 amino acids. The CDR3 spells CASAYGTVSGNTIYF. The CDR3 coding sequence is TGTGCCAGCGCCTACGGGACAGTATCTGGAAACACCATATATTTT.

The CDR3 DNA reads TGTGCCAGCAGCCAAGGGTATCCGACAGGGAACTACGAGCAGTACTTC. Translated, it gives CASSQGYPTGNYEQYF. This chain links TRBV4-2 with TRBJ2-7; TRBD1 matches at 7 bases. CDR3 length: 16 residues. Losses at the gene ends were 1 base for V and 3 bases for J; bases not matched to a gene: 9. Looked up from germline, CDR1 is LGHNA and CDR2 is YNFKEQ.

This chain links TRBV9 with TRBJ1-3, with a possible D match to TRBD1 (5 bases). V was trimmed by 0 bases and J by 10 bases, leaving 11 bases between them. Germline CDR1 SGDLS, CDR2 YYNGEE. This CDR3 contains 13 residues. CDR3 DNA: TGTGCCAGCAGCGTAGAGTCGGGGGAAACCATATATTTT. This codes for CASSVESGETIYF.

CDR3 sequence reads: CASSEQSVFGYTF. CDR3 in DNA: TGTGCCAGCAGTGAGCAGTCAGTCTTTGGCTACACCTTC. The chain employs TRBV2 and TRBJ1-2; D unresolved. V gave up 3 bases and J gave up 7 bases, with 12 bases separating them. CDR3 length: 13 residues. Germline V gene sequence: CDR1 SNHLY, CDR2 FYNNEI.

The rearrangement links TRBV18 to TRBJ1-1; no clear D. The ends were cut back, 4 bases at V and 5 bases at J, with 14 bases in the middle. Germline CDR1 and CDR2: KGHSH and LQKENI. CDR3 size: 14 residues. The CDR3 nucleotides are TGTGCCAGCTCACTAAGGACGGAGGGAACTGAAGCTTTCTTT. It codes for CASSLRTEGTEAFF.

The sample holds one count of this clone. V is TRBV6-2 or TRBV6-3 and J is TRBJ1-5; weak D call: TRBD1 (6 bases). Trimming took off 0 bases at V and 7 bases at J, with 22 bases between the two ends. CDR1 MNHEY and CDR2 SVGEGT come from the germline V gene. This CDR3 spans 18 amino acids. CDR3 coding DNA: TGTGCCAGCAGTTACTCGTCTCTGTACGGACAGAGTGACCAGCCCCAGCATTTT. Protein: CASSYSSLYGQSDQPQHF.

The rearrangement links TRBV13 to TRBJ1-6; D not resolved. Trimming pared 2 bases from V and 0 bases from J, leaving 5 bases between. The CDR3 runs 15 residues. Germline CDR1 reads PRHDT; CDR2 reads FYEKMQ (reference sequence). The chain's CDR3 is CASSLRSSYNSPLHF. CDR3 nucleotides: TGTGCCAGCAGCTTACGCAGCTCCTATAATTCACCCCTCCACTTT. Full variable domain (rest looked up from reference TRBV13 and TRBJ1-6): AAGVIQSPRHLIKEKRETATLKCYPIPRHDTVYWYQQGPGQDPQFLISFYEKMQSDKGSIPDRFSAQQFSDYHSELNMSSLELGDSALYFCASSLRSSYNSPLHFGNGTRLTVT.